These T cell receptor beta chains were read from a single sample in a study of cytomegalovirus exposure and HLA in healthy donors. Libraries were prepared by immunoSEQ multiplex PCR; TCRdb keeps only in-frame clonotypes and omits some of them. The sample holds some 74,000 clones, roughly 75% seen once. Sequences were obtained from PBMCs. These receptors came from a male donor in good health and CMV-seronegative. The CDR3 runs from the conserved cysteine through the conserved F or W. Fields, in order: CDR3 protein, J gene, V gene.

CASSYRTGKTYEQYF | TRBJ2-7 | TRBV6-5
CASSYTRGEQETQYF | TRBJ2-5 | TRBV6-6
CASSQQLDSRGGYTF | TRBJ1-2 | TRBV2
CASSYSTGGGETQYF | TRBJ2-5 | TRBV6-5
CASTLAAGYYNEQFF | TRBJ2-1 | TRBV7-2
CASSFPLAYEQYF | TRBJ2-7 | TRBV11-2
CAWSQHEAFF | TRBJ1-1 | TRBV30
CASSGQAQETQYF | TRBJ2-5 | TRBV18
CASSPVGEAGANVLTF | TRBJ2-6 | TRBV18
CASSPVLLGTDTQYF | TRBJ2-3 | TRBV18
CASSLAGGAQIGYTF | TRBJ1-2 | TRBV5-1
CASSYDEAGGAYEQYF | . | TRBV2
CASNFGTGDRANYGYTF | TRBJ1-2 | TRBV2
CASSSSGQGPYEQYF | TRBJ2-7 | TRBV5-1
CASSATGYSTDTQYF | TRBJ2-3 | TRBV19
CASSPISGLDNEQFF | TRBJ2-1 | TRBV2
CAWSAASYNSPLHF | TRBJ1-6 | TRBV30
CASSSYPQQGLFNVLTF | TRBJ2-6 | TRBV7-2
CASADSRNNEKLFF | TRBJ1-4 | TRBV2
CASSQDRLQETQYF | TRBJ2-5 | TRBV4-1
CASSQELTDDSYNSPLHF | TRBJ1-6 | TRBV4-1
CASSSARDSVNKWYGYTF | TRBJ1-2 | TRBV27
CASSTQGYEQYF | TRBJ2-7 | TRBV7-8
CASSLGAGQGSPLHF | TRBJ1-6 | TRBV21-1
CAISESRGLQETQYF | TRBJ2-5 | TRBV10-3
CASSWTDSGNTIYF | TRBJ1-3 | TRBV5-1
CASNARVGAFF | TRBJ1-1 | TRBV6-6
CASSSTGGEQYF | TRBJ2-7 | TRBV5-1
CASSPFREYEQYF | TRBJ2-7 | TRBV18
CASSVHRGAYEQYF | . | TRBV6-1
CASSPTGQAEPQHF | TRBJ1-5 | TRBV6-5
CASTGSYNSPLHF | TRBJ1-6 | TRBV19
CASSSSPGLAGVGSYEQYF | . | TRBV5-1
CASSLGTGLMNTEAFF | TRBJ1-1 | TRBV5-5
CASRPGTGTSGEQYF | TRBJ2-7 | TRBV5-1
CAVQGYYTEAFF | TRBJ1-1 | TRBV6-1
CASSFGTGNSPLHF | TRBJ1-6 | TRBV7-6
CSVIRTSGGLGLADTQYF | TRBJ2-3 | TRBV29-1
CASSSHRLAPSYEQYF | TRBJ2-7 | TRBV7-6
CASTRGQGYGYTF | TRBJ1-2 | TRBV6-5
CASRNPGTGEKLFF | TRBJ1-4 | TRBV19
CASSLDGGRRTQETQYF | TRBJ2-5 | TRBV7-7
CASSPPAQGYEQYF | TRBJ2-7 | TRBV18
CAWRSNLNTEAFF | TRBJ1-1 | TRBV30
CASSPVMAGGPYEQYF | TRBJ2-7 | TRBV5-1
CASSEMTGTGYGYTF | TRBJ1-2 | TRBV6-1
CASSPEFSSLYEQYF | TRBJ2-7 | TRBV18
CSVWTGAHEQYF | TRBJ2-7 | TRBV29-1
CASRDYAMGEQYF | TRBJ2-7 | TRBV13
CASSATTGAGTDLAKNIQYF | TRBJ2-4 | TRBV14
CAISGQFRGAAGGTDTQYF | TRBJ2-3 | TRBV10-3
CASSLDYRLAQETQYF | TRBJ2-5 | TRBV11-2